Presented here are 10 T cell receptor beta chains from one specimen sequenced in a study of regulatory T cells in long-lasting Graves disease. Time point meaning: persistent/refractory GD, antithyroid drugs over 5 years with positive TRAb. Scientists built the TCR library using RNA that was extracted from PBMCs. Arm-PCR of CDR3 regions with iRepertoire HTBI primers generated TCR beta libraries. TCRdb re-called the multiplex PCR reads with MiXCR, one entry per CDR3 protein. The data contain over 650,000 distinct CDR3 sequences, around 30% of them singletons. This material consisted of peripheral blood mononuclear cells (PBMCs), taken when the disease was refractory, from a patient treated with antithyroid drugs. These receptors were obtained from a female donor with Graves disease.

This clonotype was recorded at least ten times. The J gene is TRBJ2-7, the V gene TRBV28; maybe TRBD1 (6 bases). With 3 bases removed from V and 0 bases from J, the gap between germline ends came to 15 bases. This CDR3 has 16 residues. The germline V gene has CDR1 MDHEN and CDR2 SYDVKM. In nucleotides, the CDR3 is TGTGCCAGCAGTTTGAGTATAGGGACAACCTCCTACGAGCAGTACTTC. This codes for CASSLSIGTTSYEQYF. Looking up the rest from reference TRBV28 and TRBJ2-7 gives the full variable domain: DVKVTQSSRYLVKRTGEKVFLECVQDMDHENMFWYRQDPGLGLRLIYFSYDVKMKEKGDIPEGYSVSREKKERFSLILESASTNQTSMYLCASSLSIGTTSYEQYFGPGTRLTVT.

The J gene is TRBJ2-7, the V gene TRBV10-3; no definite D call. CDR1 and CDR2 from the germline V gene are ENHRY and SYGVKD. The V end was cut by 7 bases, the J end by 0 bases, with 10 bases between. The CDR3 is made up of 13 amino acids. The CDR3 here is CAITATLSYEQYF. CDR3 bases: TGTGCCATCACCGCGACCCTCTCCTACGAGCAGTACTTC.

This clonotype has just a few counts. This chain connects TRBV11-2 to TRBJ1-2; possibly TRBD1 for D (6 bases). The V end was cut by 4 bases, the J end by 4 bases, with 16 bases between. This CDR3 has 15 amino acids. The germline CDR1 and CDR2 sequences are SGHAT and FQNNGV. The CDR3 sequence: CASSSYPRQVYGYTF. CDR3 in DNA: TGTGCCAGCAGCTCCTACCCTCGACAGGTCTATGGCTACACCTTC.

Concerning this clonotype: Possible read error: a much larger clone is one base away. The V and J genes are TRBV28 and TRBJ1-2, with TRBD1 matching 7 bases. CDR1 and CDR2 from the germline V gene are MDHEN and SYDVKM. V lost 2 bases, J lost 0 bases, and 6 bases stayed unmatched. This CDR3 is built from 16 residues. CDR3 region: CASSLGTAPPNYGYTF. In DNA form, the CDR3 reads TGTGCCAGCAGTTTAGGGACAGCCCCACCTAACTATGGCTACACCTTC.

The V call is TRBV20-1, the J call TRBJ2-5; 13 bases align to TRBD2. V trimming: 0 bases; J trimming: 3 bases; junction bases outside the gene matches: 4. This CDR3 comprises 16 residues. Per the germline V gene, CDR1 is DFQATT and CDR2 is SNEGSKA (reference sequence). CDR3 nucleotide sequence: TGCAGTGCTAGAGATTTGACTAGCGGGAGGAAAGAGACCCAGTACTTC. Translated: CSARDLTSGRKETQYF.

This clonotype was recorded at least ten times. CDR3 sequence reads: CASSFWDGPHGYTF. In DNA form, the CDR3 reads TGTGCCAGCAGTTTTTGGGACGGACCTCATGGCTACACCTTC. The rearrangement joins TRBV12-3 or TRBV12-4 to TRBJ1-2; possibly TRBD1 for D (5 bases). The CDR3 loop spans 14 amino acids. V lost 3 bases and J 6 bases, leaving 14 bases between the germline ends.

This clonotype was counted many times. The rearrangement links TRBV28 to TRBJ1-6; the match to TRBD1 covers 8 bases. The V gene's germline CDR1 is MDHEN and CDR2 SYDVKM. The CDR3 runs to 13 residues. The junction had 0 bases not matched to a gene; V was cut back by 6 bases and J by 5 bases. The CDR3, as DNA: TGTGCCAGCAGGGGACAGGATAATTCACCCCTCCACTTT. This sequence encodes CASRGQDNSPLHF. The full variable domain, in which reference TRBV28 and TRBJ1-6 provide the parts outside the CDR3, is DVKVTQSSRYLVKRTGEKVFLECVQDMDHENMFWYRQDPGLGLRLIYFSYDVKMKEKGDIPEGYSVSREKKERFSLILESASTNQTSMYLCASRGQDNSPLHFGNGTRLTVT.

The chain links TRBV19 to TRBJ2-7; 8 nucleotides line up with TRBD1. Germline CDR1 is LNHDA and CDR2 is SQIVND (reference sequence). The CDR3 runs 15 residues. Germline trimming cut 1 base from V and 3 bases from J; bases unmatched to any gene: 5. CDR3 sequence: CASSIGTGFHYEQYF. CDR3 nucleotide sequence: TGTGCCAGTAGTATAGGGACAGGGTTCCACTACGAGCAGTACTTC.

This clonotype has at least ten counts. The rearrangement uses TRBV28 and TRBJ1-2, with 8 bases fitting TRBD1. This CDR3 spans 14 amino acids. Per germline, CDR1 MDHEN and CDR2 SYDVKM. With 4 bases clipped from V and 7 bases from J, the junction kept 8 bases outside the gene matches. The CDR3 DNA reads TGTGCCAGCAGTTCCTCAGGGGGCGCGGGTGGCTACACCTTC. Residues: CASSSSGGAGGYTF.

CDR3 in DNA: TGCAGTGCTGCTGACCCCACCTTTTGGAAGAACACCGGGGAGCTGTTTTTT. Translation gives CSAADPTFWKNTGELFF. This chain links TRBV20-1 with TRBJ2-2; D is uncertain. The V gene lost 5 bases and the J gene lost 1 base, with 20 bases spanning the gap. The germline V gene has CDR1 DFQATT and CDR2 SNEGSKA (reference sequence). The CDR3 runs to 17 residues.